This T cell receptor beta chain was sequenced in a study of cytomegalovirus exposure and HLA in healthy donors (dated by TCRdb to about 2017). With regard to the full study: An earlier analysis of several hundred of the donors reported 250 to 300 Gb of sequence data and 117 million unique TCR beta sequences from about 180 million T cells. An early release that covered approximately 600 HLA-typed donors contained approximately 300 gigabases of sequencing data and tens of millions of unique TCR sequences. Of the roughly 400 genotyped donors, 81% were placed in the genetic ancestry cluster associated with self-reported Caucasian donors. The aim of the study was to test whether cataloging public T cell receptors could identify signatures of past pathogen exposure. The study used immunosequencing to profile the T cell repertoires of more than 650 subjects and linked those repertoires to cytomegalovirus serostatus. Besides the first cohort of approximately 670 subjects, a separate validation cohort made up of 120 different subjects was used. To predict cytomegalovirus infection status, the study combined high-throughput TCR immunosequencing, statistical association of individual TCRs with disease status, and machine learning. A later analysis re-examined previously published TCR beta repertoires from roughly 720 donors and added high-resolution HLA genotyping to investigate patterns of TCR occurrence. The later analysis used no new phenotypic data to find candidate immune exposures, relying instead on TCR beta sequences and their occurrence across donors. An earlier analysis of approximately 630 of the donors applied high-throughput TCR beta sequencing to assess whether each TCR beta V gene segment acted as functional or pseudogenic. Donor age, sex, ethnicity and CMV serostatus were compiled together with the repertoire data. A later genetic analysis used genome-wide SNP genotypes for about 60% of the roughly 700 donors, treating that subset as a discovery cohort. Every discovery cohort repertoire had been produced on one sequencing platform. Both class I and class II loci were covered by HLA typing, at four-digit resolution. Typing coverage differed by locus: A, B, C, DRB1 and DQB1 were typed in about 620-640 donors, DQA1 in around 500, DPA1 in some 610, and DPB1 in approximately 450. Roughly five DR-DQ haplotypes were handled as single units for association and clustering because linkage in the cohort was strong. Among roughly 400 genotyped donors of the cohort, an average of approximately 250,000 unique TCR beta nucleotide sequences were sequenced per donor, 15% to 20% of them non-productive. Broader findings and caveats from the paper: Only TCR beta chains were sequenced in this cohort, and the absence of alpha or paired-chain data limited detectable features. In a later analysis, TCR association rates were found to vary across HLA loci, with the most associated TCRs seen for DRB1 alleles and the fewest for HLA-C alleles. In a later analysis, most CMV-associated TCR beta chains were found to appear HLA-restricted, with HLA associations seemingly driven largely by CMV exposure. According to a later analysis, parvovirus B19, influenza, CMV and Epstein-Barr virus appeared linked to several top co-occurrence clusters. Compared with equally common non-associated chains, HLA-associated TCR beta chains in a later analysis were more clonally expanded and had lower generation probabilities. Specific HLA alleles were associated with 15,000 to 20,000 TCR beta sequences at a false discovery rate of 0.05 in a later analysis. The sequencing pipeline was judged likely to have produced a cluster of highly shared sequence variants as a technical artifact. The only immune exposure information available for the cohort was CMV serostatus. Around 16 rarely observed V segments, including chromosome 9 orphons, were excluded from the earlier analysis of about 500 of the donors because counts were too low. When HLA alleles, especially DR and DQ, strongly co-occurred, attributing TCR associations to individual alleles was difficult. V-gene and J-gene trimming of TCR beta chains was associated with a missense DCLRE1C variant in a later genetic analysis, and the association was replicated in an independent cohort. The authors suggested that the approach could potentially be generalized to other disease states and immunological phenotypes. The study gave a list of roughly 150 TCR beta chains associated with cytomegalovirus. Correlated functional status among segregating V segments might reflect linkage disequilibrium, but an unknown experimental factor could not be ruled out. A further reported finding was that TCR beta sequences accurately predicted the HLA-A and HLA-B alleles for most subjects in the first cohort. HLA typing was unavailable for some donors at each locus, so association tests used only the typed subset. A later genetic analysis reported fewer N-insertions in productive TCRs among donors in an Asian-associated ancestry cluster than the approximately 700-donor mean. Cytomegalovirus status was reported to be diagnosed by the classifier with high specificity and sensitivity in both the original and validation cohorts. Roughly uniform sequencing depth across donors was assumed in presence/absence analyses, although this assumption may not hold. In vitro tests confirmed that a few of the cytomegalovirus-associated TCR beta chains recognize cytomegalovirus antigens. In an earlier analysis of several hundred of the donors, most TCR beta V segments were observed in productive rearrangements about 87% or about 30% of the time, broadly matching IMGT annotations. Most TCR sequences were observed very rarely across donors, whereas some public TCRs were present in many individuals.

The cohort comprised around 690 healthy bone marrow donors. At the time of sampling, all cohort members were nominally healthy, though unrecorded immune exposures were likely present. The donor tested CMV seropositive and was one of the 289 seropositive cohort members. Each donor provided a peripheral blood sample, and peripheral blood mononuclear cells were used for TCR beta sequencing. Genomic DNA was extracted from the blood cell samples with the Qiagen DNeasy Blood Extraction Kit. The library was produced with the immunoSEQ multiplex PCR assay. For the multiplex PCR, a mixture combining 60 forward primers for TCR Vbeta segments and 13 reverse primers for TCR Jbeta segments was used. Amplification of the CDR3 region of rearranged TCR beta genes was performed with a multiplex PCR assay on genomic DNA. The amplified TCR beta libraries were sequenced on the Illumina HiSeq System as 87-base-pair reads. In the original analysis: Across the roughly 670 repertoires, a later analysis counted approximately 75 million unique TCR beta chains, roughly 11 million of which were shared by at least two donors. Raw reads were error-corrected and collapsed into unique sequences with a nearest-neighbor algorithm that merged closely related sequences to remove PCR and sequencing errors. V, D and J gene segments were assigned by aligning CDR3 sequences to IMGT reference sequences. For a sequence to be retained, a match of at least six nucleotides to both a V gene segment and a J gene segment was required. Rearrangements were called productive when the CDR3 lacked stop codons and stayed in frame with V and J; all others were non-productive. CDR3 was defined by IMGT convention, running from the second conserved V-encoded cysteine to the conserved J-encoded phenylalanine. Sequences without an unambiguous match to a single V gene segment were excluded from the earlier analysis of over 500 of the donors. An earlier analysis of a few hundred of the donors called V segments functional above 56.7% productive rearrangements and segregating when the between-donor standard deviation exceeded 5%. A statistical classification framework was built for diagnosing cytomegalovirus status from the catalog of TCR beta chain sequences. V and J gene assignment, in a later analysis, came from comparing TCR nucleotide sequences with IMGT/GENE-DB human TR gene sequences. Using the TCRdist pipeline, a later analysis assigned CDR3 sequences along with most-parsimonious VDJ recombination scenarios. In a later analysis, every TCR beta chain was defined by the combination of its CDR3 amino acid sequence and its V-gene family, and reads without a unique V-gene family were dropped. As a way to deal with suspected cross-contamination and a sequencing artifact, a later analysis dropped approximately 570 nucleotide sequences that were highly shared and had low generation probability. In a later analysis, a clonal expansion index for each public chain was calculated from normalized within-repertoire ranks of inferred template counts. A later analysis computed generation probabilities with a VDJ recombination model fitted to out-of-frame rearrangements, and checked the results against IGoR. In a later analysis, hypergeometric tests were used to score TCR-TCR, TCR-HLA and TCR-CMV co-occurrence, with a repertoire-size bias correction applied to TCR pairs. False discovery rates were estimated in a later analysis by permuting HLA or CMV assignments 20 times. In a later analysis, co-occurring TCRs were grouped using DBSCAN, with TCRdist sequence similarity added in when clustering inside HLA-allele-positive subsets. Co-occurrence clustering excluded repertoires with fewer than 30,000 or more than 120,000 public chains, plus five with anomalous nucleotide sharing. TCRdb mirrors the immuneACCESS table, restricted to in-frame sequences. Some clones are absent from its copies; in checked studies, under half trace to an unresolved V gene, and the reason for the others is unknown. Clone size and the V and J calls come from that table; the DNA yielded D and trimming. In this sample the table shows about 140,000 clones, about 86% of which occur a single time. The ten largest clones represent around 4.1% of the sample.

This clone was picked up one time. It lacks a known antigen. The record has no base qualities; no much larger clone is one base away. The TCR sequence derives from a man aged 35 to 55 in good health and CMV-seropositive. Sequenced: PBMCs.

The encoded CDR3 is CASSRMLGENEQYF. The DNA reads TGTGCCAGCAGCCGAATGCTAGGAGAGAACGAGCAGTACTTC. The receptor chain draws on TRBV5-4 and TRBJ2-7; no D gene can be assigned with confidence. The junction shows trimming of 4 bases on V and 5 bases on J, plus 16 bases between the germline ends. CDR1 is given as SGHNT and CDR2 as YYREEE, both from the germline V gene (reference sequence). The CDR3, cysteine through phenylalanine, is 14 amino acids long. Here the CDR3 DNA is all that survives: 42 bases in frame from base 1. Reference TRBV5-4 and TRBJ2-7 proteins supply the regions before and after the CDR3; the full variable domain is: ETGVTQSPTHLIKTRGQQVTLRCSSQSGHNTVSWYQQALGQGPQFIFQYYREEENGRGNFPPRFSGLQFPNYSSELNVNALELDDSALYLCASSRMLGENEQYFGPGTRLTVT.